This T cell receptor beta chain comes out of a study of sequential checkpoint blockade in melanoma. In the study overall: Arm A got nivolumab then ipilimumab; arm B the reverse, 1:1. After both sequences, patients received maintenance nivolumab.

V dropped 5 bases and J dropped 2 bases, with 15 bases sitting between them. This CDR3 has 14 residues. From germline, CDR1 is SQVTM and CDR2 ANQGSEA. As to treatment: randomized to nivolumab then ipilimumab (arm A) or the reverse (arm B). Only in-frame clones appear in the TCRdb table, and some are missing; sequencing was by immunoSEQ multiplex PCR. The sample has about 12,000 clones, approximately 24% seen once; the top ten hold roughly 20%. This clone was picked up a small number of times. The chain is built from TRBV29-1 and TRBJ1-1; the D gene is possibly TRBD1 (5 bases). This receptor was obtained from a human donor with melanoma. The sequencing here drew on tumor tissue (inferred from file names), taken from a patient given nivolumab and ipilimumab in sequence. CDR3 in amino acids: CSVRSLQENTEAFF. The CDR3 region has the DNA TGCAGCGTTCGGTCTTTACAGGAAAACACTGAAGCTTTCTTT. Based on the CDR3 plus reference TRBV29-1 and TRBJ1-1, the full variable domain is SAVISQKPSRDICQRGTSLTIQCQVDSQVTMMFWYRQQPGQSLTLIATANQGSEATYESGFVIDKFPISRPNLTFSTLTVSNMSPEDSSIYLCSVRSLQENTEAFFGQGTRLTVV.